The present entry profiles one T cell receptor (beta chain) with its context. Its antigen remains undetermined. Per-base quality was not reported, and no clone a single base away is much larger than it. V lost 3 bases and J lost 1 base, and the count of bases not matched to a germline gene is 14. The CDR3 runs 21 residues from the cysteine to the phenylalanine. Left in the record is the CDR3 DNA by itself, 63 bases read in frame from the first base. CDR1 MDHEN and CDR2 SYDVKM were looked up in the germline V gene. This sample was included in a study of regulatory T cells in long-lasting Graves disease (TCRdb year 2021). With regard to the full study: Persistent Graves' disease was defined as antithyroid drug treatment for over 5 years with persistently positive TSH receptor autoantibodies. The study took place in China and was registered as a clinical trial. Persistent Graves' disease patients in the clinical cohort had taken antithyroid drugs for roughly ten years on average. TCR sequencing covered around 13 persistent and 20 newly diagnosed Graves' disease patients, some 35 samples in total. Patients with persistent Graves' disease were compared with patients with newly diagnosed Graves' disease using TCR sequencing and RNA sequencing of peripheral blood.

The protocol used for the library was multiplex PCR. Sequenced on an Illumina HiSeq 4000. CDR3 regions were amplified by Arm-PCR with iRepertoire HTBI primers to construct TCR beta libraries. PCR products were gel purified before sequencing. Per the original workflow: A total of 62 TRBV and approximately 13 TRBJ segments were identified across samples and were used for gene usage analysis of CDR3 amino acid clonotypes. COPE and FqMerger were used to merge the filtered high-quality paired reads into contigs. BLAST was used to align contigs to the IMGT TRBV, TRBD and TRBJ reference genes, and CDR3 was defined following IMGT. Any clonotype with a frequency above 0.1% was counted as a highly expanded clone. Shannon entropy was used to measure repertoire diversity, and the Gini coefficient was used to measure V-J evenness. Clonotypes shared by more than one individual were considered public. The public reads were reanalyzed by TCRdb: fastp trimming at Q25, MiXCR alignment, in-frame beta chains only. Each CDR3 protein gets just one entry, which takes the most common genes and DNA from the rows behind it. The V and J calls here are based on TCRdb, not the publication. The sample includes 350,000 to 450,000 distinct CDR3 sequences, with around 23% observed a single time. The ten largest account for roughly an eighth of the sample.

The sample's time point label, in plain terms: persistent/refractory GD, antithyroid drugs over 5 years with positive TRAb. For both TCR sequencing and RNA sequencing, RNA was extracted from PBMCs in TRIzol. Graves' disease was diagnosed according to American Thyroid Association guidelines. Patients for the study were recruited at an endocrinology department in Xi'an, China. From each patient, 7.5 to 10 milliliters of peripheral blood was collected into an EDTA anticoagulant tube. PBMCs were isolated by Ficoll Paque Plus density gradient separation without further T cell sorting. An Agilent 2100 Bioanalyzer and agarose gel were used to check RNA quality, while a NanoDrop 2000 measured RNA concentration. General study outcomes and caveats: Only the TCR beta chain was sequenced and analyzed. TRBV28, TRBJ1-2 and TRBJ2-5 were preferentially used in persistent disease, while TRBV20-1 and TRBJ2-1 were favored in newly diagnosed disease. Compared with newly diagnosed patients, patients with persistent Graves' disease had lower TCR Shannon entropy and fewer highly expanded clones, which suggests clonal expansion. The study examined only peripheral blood because the primary lesion, thyroid tissue, could not be accessed. As a limitation, the authors acknowledged that the small sample size may reduce accuracy. More public clonotypes were shared among persistent patients (roughly 2,700) than among newly diagnosed patients (over 900).

This sample comprised peripheral blood mononuclear cells (PBMCs), obtained when the disease was refractory, from a patient treated with antithyroid drugs. Here the chain combines TRBV28 and TRBJ2-1; 14 central bases correspond to TRBD2. The origin of this receptor is a female donor with Graves disease. The sequenced DNA: TGTGCCAGCAGTTTTATAGTTGGCGGGACTAGCGGGAGAATTTCCTACAATGAGCAGTTCTTC. It codes for CASSFIVGGTSGRISYNEQFF. With the rest looked up from the reference TRBV28 and TRBJ2-1 genes rather than sequenced, the full variable domain is DVKVTQSSRYLVKRTGEKVFLECVQDMDHENMFWYRQDPGLGLRLIYFSYDVKMKEKGDIPEGYSVSREKKERFSLILESASTNQTSMYLCASSFIVGGTSGRISYNEQFFGPGTRLTVL.